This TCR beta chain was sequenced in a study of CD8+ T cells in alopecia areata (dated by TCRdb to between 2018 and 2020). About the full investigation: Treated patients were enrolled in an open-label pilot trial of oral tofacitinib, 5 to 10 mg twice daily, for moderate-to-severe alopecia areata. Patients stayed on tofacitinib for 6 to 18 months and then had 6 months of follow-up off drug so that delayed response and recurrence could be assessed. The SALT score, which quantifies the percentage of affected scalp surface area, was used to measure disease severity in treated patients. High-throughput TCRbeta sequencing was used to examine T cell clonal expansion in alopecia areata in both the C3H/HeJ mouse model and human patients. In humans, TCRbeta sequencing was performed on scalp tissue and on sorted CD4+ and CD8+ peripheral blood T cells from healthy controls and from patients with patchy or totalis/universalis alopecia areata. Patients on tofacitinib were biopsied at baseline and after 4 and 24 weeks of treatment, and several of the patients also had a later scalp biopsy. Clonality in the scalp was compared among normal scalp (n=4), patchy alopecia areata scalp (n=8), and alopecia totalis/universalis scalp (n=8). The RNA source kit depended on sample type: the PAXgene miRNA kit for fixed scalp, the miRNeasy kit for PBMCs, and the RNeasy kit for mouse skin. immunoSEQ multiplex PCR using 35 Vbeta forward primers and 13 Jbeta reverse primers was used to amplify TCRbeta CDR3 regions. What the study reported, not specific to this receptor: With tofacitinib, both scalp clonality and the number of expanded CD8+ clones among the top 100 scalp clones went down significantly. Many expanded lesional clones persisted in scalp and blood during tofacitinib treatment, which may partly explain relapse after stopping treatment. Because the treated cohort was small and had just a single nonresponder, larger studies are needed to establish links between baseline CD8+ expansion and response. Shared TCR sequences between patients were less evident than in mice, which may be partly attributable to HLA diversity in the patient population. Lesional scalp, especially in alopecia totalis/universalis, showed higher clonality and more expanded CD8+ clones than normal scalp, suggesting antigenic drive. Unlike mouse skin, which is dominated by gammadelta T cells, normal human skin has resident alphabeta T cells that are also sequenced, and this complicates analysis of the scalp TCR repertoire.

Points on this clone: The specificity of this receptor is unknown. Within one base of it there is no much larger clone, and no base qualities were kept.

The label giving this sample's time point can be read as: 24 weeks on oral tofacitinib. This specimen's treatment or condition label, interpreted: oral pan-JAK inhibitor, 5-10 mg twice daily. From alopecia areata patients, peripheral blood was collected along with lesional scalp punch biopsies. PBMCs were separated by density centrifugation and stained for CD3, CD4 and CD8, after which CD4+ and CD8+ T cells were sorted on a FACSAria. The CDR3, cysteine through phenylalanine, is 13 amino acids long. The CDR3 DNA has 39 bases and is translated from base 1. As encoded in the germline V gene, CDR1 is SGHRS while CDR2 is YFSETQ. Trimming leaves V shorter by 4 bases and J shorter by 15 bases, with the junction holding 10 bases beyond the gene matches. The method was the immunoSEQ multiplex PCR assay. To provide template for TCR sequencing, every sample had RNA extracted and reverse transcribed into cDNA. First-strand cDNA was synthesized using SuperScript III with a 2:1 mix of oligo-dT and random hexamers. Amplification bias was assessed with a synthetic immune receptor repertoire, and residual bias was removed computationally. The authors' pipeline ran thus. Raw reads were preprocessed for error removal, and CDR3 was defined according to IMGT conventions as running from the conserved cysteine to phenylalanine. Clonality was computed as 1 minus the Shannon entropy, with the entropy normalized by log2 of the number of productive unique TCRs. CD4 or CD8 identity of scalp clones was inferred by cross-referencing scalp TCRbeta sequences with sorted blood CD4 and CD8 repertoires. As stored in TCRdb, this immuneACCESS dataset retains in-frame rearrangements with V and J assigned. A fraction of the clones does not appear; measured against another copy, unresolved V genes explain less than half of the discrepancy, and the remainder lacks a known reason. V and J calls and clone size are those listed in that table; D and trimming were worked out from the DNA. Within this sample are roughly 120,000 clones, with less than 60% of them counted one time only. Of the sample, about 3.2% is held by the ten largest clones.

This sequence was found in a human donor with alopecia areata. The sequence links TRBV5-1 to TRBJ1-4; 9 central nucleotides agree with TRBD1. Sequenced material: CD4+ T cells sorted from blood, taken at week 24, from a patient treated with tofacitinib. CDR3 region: CASSPGTGYKMFF. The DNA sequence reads TGCGCCAGCAGCCCTGGGACAGGGTACAAGATGTTTTTT.